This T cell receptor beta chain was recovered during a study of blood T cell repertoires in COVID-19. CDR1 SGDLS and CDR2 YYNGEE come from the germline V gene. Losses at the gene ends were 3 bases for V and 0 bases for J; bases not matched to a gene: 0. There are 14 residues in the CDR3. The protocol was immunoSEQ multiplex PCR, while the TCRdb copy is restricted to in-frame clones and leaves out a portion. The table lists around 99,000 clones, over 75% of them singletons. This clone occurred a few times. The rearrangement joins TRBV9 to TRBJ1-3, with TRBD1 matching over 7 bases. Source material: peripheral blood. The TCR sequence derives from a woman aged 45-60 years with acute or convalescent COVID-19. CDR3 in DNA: TGTGCCAGCAGCGGACAGGGCTCTGGAAACACCATATATTTT. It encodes CASSGQGSGNTIYF.